Listed below are T cell receptor beta chains from one sample, sequenced in a study of CD8+ T cells in alopecia areata. Profiled with immunoSEQ multiplex PCR; TCRdb holds only in-frame clones, not every one. The table records about 250,000 clones, roughly 63% of them present only once. The sample in question was CD4+ T cells sorted from blood, obtained at approximately week 51, from a patient treated with tofacitinib. These receptors originate from a human donor with alopecia areata. Both conserved end residues are part of each CDR3. A D gene is named only where the DNA matches it firmly. A row's size may be missing; if present it is once, few, many or a size class.

j_call clone_size d_call v_call cdr3_nt cdr3_aa
TRBJ2-3 few . TRBV5-4 TGTGCCAGCAGCCCCAATCCCGGGGAACTTAGCACAGATACGCAGTATTTT CASSPNPGELSTDTQYF
TRBJ1-2 . . TRBV4-1 TGCGCCAGCAGCCAAGAGGGCAGGTATGGCTACACCTTC CASSQEGRYGYTF
TRBJ1-6 few . TRBV2 TGTGCCAGCAGTGATGGACAACGGGGTTCACCCCTCCACTTT CASSDGQRGSPLHF
TRBJ1-5 . TRBD1 TRBV19 TGTGCCAGTAGCGGGCCCTGGGACAGGGGGTTTGATCAGCCCCAGCATTTT CASSGPWDRGFDQPQHF
TRBJ2-7 . TRBD1 TRBV5-1 TGCGCCAGCAGCTTGGCCGGGACAGGAGCCGAGCAGTACTTC CASSLAGTGAEQYF
TRBJ2-1 . . TRBV30 TGTGCCTGGAGTACAGATTCCTACAATGAGCAGTTCTTC CAWSTDSYNEQFF
TRBJ2-4 . . TRBV29-1 TGCAGCGCAGTTGACAGAGTACTAGCCAAAAACATTCAGTACTTC CSAVDRVLAKNIQYF
TRBJ2-3 . . TRBV30 TGTGCCTGGGGGCCATTCGGCACAGATACGCAGTATTTT CAWGPFGTDTQYF
TRBJ1-5 few . TRBV19 TGTGCCAGTAGTAATACCCCCAATCAGCCCCAGCATTTT CASSNTPNQPQHF
TRBJ2-3 . . TRBV19 TGTGCCAGTTCCTACACTAGCACAGATACGCAGTATTTT CASSYTSTDTQYF
TRBJ2-1 few TRBD1 TRBV29-1 TGCAGCGTTGACTTGGGACAGGGGACCGTCAATGAGCAGTTCTTC CSVDLGQGTVNEQFF
TRBJ2-3 . . TRBV6-1 TGTGCCAGCAGTGAAGCGCGAGTCATGGGAAAAGATACGCAGTATTTT CASSEARVMGKDTQYF
TRBJ2-4 . . TRBV7-2 TGTGCCAGCAGCTTAGCTCTCAGGGGTTACATTCAGTACTTC CASSLALRGYIQYF
TRBJ2-2 . . TRBV15 TGTGCCACCAGCAGAGCGGGGGTGGGCGGGGAGCTGTTTTTT CATSRAGVGGELFF
TRBJ2-7 . TRBD1 TRBV5-1 TGCGCCAGCAGCTTGGCCCGTGACAGGGCCTACGAGCAGTACTTC CASSLARDRAYEQYF
TRBJ2-1 . . TRBV29-1 TGCAGCGTCCCCCCGGGTCTCAGCAATGAGCAGTTCTTC CSVPPGLSNEQFF
TRBJ1-5 . TRBD1 TRBV4-1 TGCGCCAGCAGCCAAGAAGGGGACAGGGGGTCTTTCTATCAGCCCCAGCATTTT CASSQEGDRGSFYQPQHF
TRBJ2-7 few . TRBV2 TGTGCCAGCAGTGGCAGGGCCTACGAGCAGTACTTC CASSGRAYEQYF
TRBJ2-7 once . TRBV5-6 TGTGCCAGCAGCGTCTTCTACGAGCAGTACTTC CASSVFYEQYF
TRBJ2-7 . . TRBV30 TGTGCCTGGACCCACGGGGGAGACTACGAGCAGTACTTC CAWTHGGDYEQYF
TRBJ1-6 . . TRBV15 TGTGCCACCAGCAGAGATAACCAAGGTCAATCACCCCTCCACTTT CATSRDNQGQSPLHF
TRBJ1-3 . . TRBV6-5 TGTGCCAGCAGTTACTCGGTTGGAAACACCATATATTTT CASSYSVGNTIYF
TRBJ2-5 . . TRBV19 TGTGCCAGTAGTATGGGGCAGGGAGTAGAGACCCAGTACTTC CASSMGQGVETQYF
TRBJ2-7 . . TRBV25-1 TGTGCCAGCAGTGGCCAGGGGTTCCCGGGCGAGCAGTACTTC CASSGQGFPGEQYF
TRBJ2-3 . TRBD2 TRBV10-3 TGTGCCATCAGCCTAGCGGGGCGCACAGATACGCAGTATTTT CAISLAGRTDTQYF
TRBJ2-1 . TRBD1 TRBV7-7 TGTGCTAGCAGCTACGGACAGGGGATACGCAATGAGCAGTTCTTC CASSYGQGIRNEQFF
TRBJ2-6 . . TRBV30 TGTGCCTGGAGTGCCGGGGGAACTGGGGCCAACGTCCTGACTTTC CAWSAGGTGANVLTF
TRBJ1-2 . TRBD1 TRBV25-1 TGTGCCAGCAGCCGCTGGGGACAGGAGGTGGAAGGCTACACCTTC CASSRWGQEVEGYTF